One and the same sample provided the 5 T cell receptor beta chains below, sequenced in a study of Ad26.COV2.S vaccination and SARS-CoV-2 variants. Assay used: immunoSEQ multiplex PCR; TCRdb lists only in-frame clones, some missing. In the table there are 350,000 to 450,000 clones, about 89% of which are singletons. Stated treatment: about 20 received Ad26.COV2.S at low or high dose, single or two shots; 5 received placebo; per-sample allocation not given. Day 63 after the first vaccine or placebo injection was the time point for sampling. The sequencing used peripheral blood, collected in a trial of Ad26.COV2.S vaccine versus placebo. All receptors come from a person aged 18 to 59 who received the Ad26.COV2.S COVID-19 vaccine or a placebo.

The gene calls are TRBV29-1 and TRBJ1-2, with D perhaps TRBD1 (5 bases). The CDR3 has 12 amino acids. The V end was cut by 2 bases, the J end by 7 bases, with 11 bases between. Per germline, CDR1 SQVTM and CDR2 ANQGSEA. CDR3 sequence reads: CSVEQGRGGYTF. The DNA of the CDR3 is TGCAGCGTTGAACAGGGACGAGGTGGCTACACCTTC.

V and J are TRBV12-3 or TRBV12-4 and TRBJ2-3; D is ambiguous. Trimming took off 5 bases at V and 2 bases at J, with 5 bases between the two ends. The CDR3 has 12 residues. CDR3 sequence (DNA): TGTGCCAGCAGTCCCATCACAGATACGCAGTATTTT. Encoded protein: CASSPITDTQYF.

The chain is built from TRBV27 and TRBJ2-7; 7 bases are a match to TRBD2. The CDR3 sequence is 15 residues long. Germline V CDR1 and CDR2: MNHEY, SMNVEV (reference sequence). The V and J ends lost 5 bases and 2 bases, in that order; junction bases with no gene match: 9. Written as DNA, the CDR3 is TGTGCCAGCAGTCCTCGGATAGCGGGCGCCTACGAGCAGTACTTC. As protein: CASSPRIAGAYEQYF.

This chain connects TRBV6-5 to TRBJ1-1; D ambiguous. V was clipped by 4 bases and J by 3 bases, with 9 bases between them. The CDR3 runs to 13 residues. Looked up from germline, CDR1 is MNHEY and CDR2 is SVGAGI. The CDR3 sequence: CASSSPPDTEAFF. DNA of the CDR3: TGTGCCAGCAGTTCCCCCCCAGACACTGAAGCTTTCTTT.

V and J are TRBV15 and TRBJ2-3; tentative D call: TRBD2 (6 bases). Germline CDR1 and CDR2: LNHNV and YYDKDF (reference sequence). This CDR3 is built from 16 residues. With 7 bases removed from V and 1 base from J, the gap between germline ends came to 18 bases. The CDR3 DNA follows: TGTGCCACCACCGATAGGGGACTTTCAGGCACAGATACGCAGTATTTT. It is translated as CATTDRGLSGTDTQYF.